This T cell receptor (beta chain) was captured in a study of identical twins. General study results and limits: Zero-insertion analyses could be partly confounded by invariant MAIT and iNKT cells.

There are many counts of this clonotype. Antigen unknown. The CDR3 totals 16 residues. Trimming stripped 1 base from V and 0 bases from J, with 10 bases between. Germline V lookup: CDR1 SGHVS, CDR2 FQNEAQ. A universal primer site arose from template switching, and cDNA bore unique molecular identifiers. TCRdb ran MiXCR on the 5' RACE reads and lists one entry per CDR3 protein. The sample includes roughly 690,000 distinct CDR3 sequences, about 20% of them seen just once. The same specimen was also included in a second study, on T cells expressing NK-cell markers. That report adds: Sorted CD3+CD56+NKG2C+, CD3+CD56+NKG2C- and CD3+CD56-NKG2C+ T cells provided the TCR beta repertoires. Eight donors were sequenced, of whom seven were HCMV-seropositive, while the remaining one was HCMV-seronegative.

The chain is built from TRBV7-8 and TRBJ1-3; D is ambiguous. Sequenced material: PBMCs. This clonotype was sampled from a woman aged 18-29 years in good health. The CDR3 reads CASSLEGIYSGNTIYF. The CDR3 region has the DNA TGTGCCAGCAGCTTAGAGGGCATTTACTCTGGAAACACCATATATTTT.